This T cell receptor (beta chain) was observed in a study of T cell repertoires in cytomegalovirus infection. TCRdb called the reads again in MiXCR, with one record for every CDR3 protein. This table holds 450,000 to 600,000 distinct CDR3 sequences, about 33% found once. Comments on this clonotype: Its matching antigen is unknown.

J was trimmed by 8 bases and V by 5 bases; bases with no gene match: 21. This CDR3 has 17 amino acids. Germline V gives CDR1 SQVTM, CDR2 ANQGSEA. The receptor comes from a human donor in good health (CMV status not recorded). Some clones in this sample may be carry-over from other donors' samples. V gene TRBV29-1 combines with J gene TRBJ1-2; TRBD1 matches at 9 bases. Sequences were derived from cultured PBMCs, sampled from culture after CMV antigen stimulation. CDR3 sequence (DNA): TGCAGCGTTACCGCAATGACCGAACAGGGGGCCTTTAGGGGCTACACCTTC. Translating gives CSVTAMTEQGAFRGYTF. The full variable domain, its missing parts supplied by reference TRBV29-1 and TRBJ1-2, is SAVISQKPSRDICQRGTSLTIQCQVDSQVTMMFWYRQQPGQSLTLIATANQGSEATYESGFVIDKFPISRPNLTFSTLTVSNMSPEDSSIYLCSVTAMTEQGAFRGYTFGSGTRLTVV.